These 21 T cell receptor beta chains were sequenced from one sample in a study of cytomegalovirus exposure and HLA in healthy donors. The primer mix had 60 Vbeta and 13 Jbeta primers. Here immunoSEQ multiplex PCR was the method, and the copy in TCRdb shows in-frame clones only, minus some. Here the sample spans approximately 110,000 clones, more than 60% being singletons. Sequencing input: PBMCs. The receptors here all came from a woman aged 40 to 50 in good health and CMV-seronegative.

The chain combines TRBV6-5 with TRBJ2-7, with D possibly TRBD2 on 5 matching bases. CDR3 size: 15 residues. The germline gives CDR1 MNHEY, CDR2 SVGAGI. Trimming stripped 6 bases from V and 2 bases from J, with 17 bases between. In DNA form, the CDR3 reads TGTGCCAGCAGCCAGACTCGAAAGCGGACCTACGAGCAGTACTTC. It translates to CASSQTRKRTYEQYF.

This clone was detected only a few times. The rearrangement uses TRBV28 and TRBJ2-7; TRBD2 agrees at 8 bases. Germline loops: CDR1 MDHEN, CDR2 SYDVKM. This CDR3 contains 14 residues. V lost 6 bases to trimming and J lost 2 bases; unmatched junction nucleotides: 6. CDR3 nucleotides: TGTGCCAGCAGGGGCACTAGCGGAGCCTACGAGCAGTACTTC. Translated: CASRGTSGAYEQYF. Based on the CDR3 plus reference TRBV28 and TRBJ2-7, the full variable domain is DVKVTQSSRYLVKRTGEKVFLECVQDMDHENMFWYRQDPGLGLRLIYFSYDVKMKEKGDIPEGYSVSREKKERFSLILESASTNQTSMYLCASRGTSGAYEQYFGPGTRLTVT.

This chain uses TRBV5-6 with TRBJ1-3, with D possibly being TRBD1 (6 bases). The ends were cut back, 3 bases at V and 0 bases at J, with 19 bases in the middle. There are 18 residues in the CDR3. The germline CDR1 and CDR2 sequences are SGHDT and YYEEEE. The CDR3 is CASSYTGSPVLSGNTIYF. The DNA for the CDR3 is TGTGCCAGCAGCTATACAGGGTCTCCCGTCCTCTCTGGAAACACCATATATTTT.

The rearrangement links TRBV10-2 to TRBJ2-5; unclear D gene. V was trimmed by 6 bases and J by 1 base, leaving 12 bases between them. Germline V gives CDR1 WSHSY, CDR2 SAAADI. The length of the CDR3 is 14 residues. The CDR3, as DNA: TGCGCCAGCAGCTGGCGGCAGACCCAAGAGACCCAGTACTTC. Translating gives CASSWRQTQETQYF.

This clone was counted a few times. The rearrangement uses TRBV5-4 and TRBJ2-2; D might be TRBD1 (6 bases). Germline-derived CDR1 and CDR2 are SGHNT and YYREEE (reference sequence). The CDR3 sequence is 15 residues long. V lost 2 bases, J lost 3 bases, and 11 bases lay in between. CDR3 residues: CASSLGGEDTGELFF. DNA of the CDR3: TGTGCCAGCAGCTTAGGGGGTGAGGACACCGGGGAGCTGTTTTTT.

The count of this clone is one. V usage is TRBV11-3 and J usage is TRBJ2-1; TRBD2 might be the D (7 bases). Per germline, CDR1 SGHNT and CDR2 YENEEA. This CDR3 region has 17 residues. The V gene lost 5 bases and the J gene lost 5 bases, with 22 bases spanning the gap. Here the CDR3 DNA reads TGTGCCAGCAGCCCATCCCTCGGCGGGGGCAGAAACAATGAGCAGTTCTTC. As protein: CASSPSLGGGRNNEQFF.

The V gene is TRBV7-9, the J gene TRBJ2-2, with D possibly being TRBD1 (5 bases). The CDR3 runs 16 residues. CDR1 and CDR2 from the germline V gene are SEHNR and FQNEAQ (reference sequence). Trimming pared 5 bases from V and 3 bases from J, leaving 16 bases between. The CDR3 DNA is TGTGCCAGCAGCCTAAGGTGGCAGGGCCACACCGGGGAGCTGTTTTTT. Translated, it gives CASSLRWQGHTGELFF.

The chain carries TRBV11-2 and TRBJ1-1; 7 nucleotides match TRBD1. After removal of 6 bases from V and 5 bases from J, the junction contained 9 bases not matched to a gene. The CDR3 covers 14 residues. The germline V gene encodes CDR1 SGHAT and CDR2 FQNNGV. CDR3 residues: CASRPGGLRTEAFF. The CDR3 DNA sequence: TGTGCCAGCAGGCCAGGGGGTCTCAGGACTGAAGCTTTCTTT. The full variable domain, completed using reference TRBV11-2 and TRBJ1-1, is EAGVAQSPRYKIIEKRQSVAFWCNPISGHATLYWYQQILGQGPKLLIQFQNNGVVDDSQLPKDRFSAERLKGVDSTLKIQPAKLEDSAVYLCASRPGGLRTEAFFGQGTRLTVV.

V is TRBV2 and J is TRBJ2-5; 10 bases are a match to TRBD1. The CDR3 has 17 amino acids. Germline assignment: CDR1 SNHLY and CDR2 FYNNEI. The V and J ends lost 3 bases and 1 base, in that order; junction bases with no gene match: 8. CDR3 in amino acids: CASSDRWGQGTQETQYF. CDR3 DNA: TGTGCCAGCAGTGACCGTTGGGGACAGGGGACCCAAGAGACCCAGTACTTC.

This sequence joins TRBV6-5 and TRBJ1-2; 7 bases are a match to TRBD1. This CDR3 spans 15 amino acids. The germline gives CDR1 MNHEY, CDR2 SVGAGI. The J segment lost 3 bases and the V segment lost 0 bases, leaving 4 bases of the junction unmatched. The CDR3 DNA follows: TGTGCCAGCAGTTACTCCGGACAGGTGGACTATGGCTACACCTTC. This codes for CASSYSGQVDYGYTF.

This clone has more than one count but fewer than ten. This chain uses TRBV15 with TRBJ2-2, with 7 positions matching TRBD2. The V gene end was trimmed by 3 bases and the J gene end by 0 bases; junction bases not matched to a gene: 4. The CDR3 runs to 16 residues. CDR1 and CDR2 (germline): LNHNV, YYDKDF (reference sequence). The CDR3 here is CATSSPAGANTGELFF. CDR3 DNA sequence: TGTGCCACCAGCAGCCCCGCGGGGGCGAACACCGGGGAGCTGTTTTTT.

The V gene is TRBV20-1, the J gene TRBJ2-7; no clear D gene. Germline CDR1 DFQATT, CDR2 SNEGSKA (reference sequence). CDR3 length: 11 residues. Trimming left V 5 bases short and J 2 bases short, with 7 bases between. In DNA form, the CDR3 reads TGCAGTGCTCTCTTTCCCTACGAGCAGTACTTC. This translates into CSALFPYEQYF.

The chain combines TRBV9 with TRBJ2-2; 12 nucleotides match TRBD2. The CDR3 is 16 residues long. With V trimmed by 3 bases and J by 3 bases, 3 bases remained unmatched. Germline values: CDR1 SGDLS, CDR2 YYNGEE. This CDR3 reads CASSARLAGDTGELFF. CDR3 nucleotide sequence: TGTGCCAGCAGCGCCCGACTAGCGGGGGACACCGGGGAGCTGTTTTTT.

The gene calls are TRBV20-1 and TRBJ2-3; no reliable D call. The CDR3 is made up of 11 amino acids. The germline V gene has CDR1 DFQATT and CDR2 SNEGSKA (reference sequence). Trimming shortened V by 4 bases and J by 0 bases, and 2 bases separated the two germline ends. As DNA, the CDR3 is TGCAGTGCTACGAGCACAGATACGCAGTATTTT. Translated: CSATSTDTQYF.

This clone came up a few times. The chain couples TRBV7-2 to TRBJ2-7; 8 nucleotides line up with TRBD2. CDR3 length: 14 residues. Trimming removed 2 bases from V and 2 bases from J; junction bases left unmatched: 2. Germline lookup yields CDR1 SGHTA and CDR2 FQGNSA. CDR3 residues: CASSLPGGTYEQYF. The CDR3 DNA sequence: TGTGCCAGCAGCTTACCGGGGGGGACCTACGAGCAGTACTTC.

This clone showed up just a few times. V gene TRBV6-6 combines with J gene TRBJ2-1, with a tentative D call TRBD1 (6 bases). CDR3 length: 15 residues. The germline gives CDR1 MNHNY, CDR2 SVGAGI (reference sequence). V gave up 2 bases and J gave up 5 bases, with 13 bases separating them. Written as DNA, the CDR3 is TGTGCCAGCAGTTACCGCGGACAGCTCCACAATGAGCAGTTCTTC. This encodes CASSYRGQLHNEQFF.

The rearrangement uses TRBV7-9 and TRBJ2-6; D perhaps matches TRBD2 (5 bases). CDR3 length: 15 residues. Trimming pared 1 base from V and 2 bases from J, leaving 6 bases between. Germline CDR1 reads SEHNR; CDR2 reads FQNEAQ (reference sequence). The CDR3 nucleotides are TGTGCCAGCAGCTTAGTGGAGGCTGGGGCCAACGTCCTGACTTTC. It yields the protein CASSLVEAGANVLTF.

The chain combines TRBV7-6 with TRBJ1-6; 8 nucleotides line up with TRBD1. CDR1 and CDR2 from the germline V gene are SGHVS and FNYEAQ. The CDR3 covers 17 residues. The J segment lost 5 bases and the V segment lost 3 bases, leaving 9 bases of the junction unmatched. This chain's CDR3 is CASSFTRPTGDNSPLHF. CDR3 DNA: TGTGCCAGCAGCTTCACCCGTCCGACAGGGGATAATTCACCCCTCCACTTT.

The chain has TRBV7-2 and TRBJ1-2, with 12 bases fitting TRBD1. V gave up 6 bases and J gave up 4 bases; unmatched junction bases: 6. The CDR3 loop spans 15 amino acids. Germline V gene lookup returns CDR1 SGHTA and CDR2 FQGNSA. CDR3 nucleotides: TGTGCCAGCAGACAGGGGACAGGGGGCTTCTATGGCTACACCTTC. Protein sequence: CASRQGTGGFYGYTF.

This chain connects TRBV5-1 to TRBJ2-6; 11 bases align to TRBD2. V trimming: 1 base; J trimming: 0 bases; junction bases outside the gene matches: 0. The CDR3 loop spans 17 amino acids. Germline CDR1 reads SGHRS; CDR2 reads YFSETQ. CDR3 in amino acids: CASSLTSGSSGANVLTF. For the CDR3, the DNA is TGCGCCAGCAGCTTGACTAGCGGGAGCTCTGGGGCCAACGTCCTGACTTTC.

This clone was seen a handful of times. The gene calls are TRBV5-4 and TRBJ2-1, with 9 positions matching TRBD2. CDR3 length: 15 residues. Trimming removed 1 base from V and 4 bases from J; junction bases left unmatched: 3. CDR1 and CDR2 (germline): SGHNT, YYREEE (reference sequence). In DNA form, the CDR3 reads TGTGCCAGCAGCTTGAAGGCGGGAGGGTACAATGAGCAGTTCTTC. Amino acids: CASSLKAGGYNEQFF.